What follows describes a single T cell receptor (beta chain). This record belongs to a study of T cell changes during pregnancy in multiple sclerosis. Generated by immunoSEQ multiplex PCR, the TCRdb table keeps only in-frame clones and is missing some. The sample includes around 96,000 clones, just under 95% of them seen just once. V was clipped by 4 bases and J by 3 bases; unmatched bases: 6. Germline V CDR1 and CDR2: SGHAT, FQNNGV. CDR3 length: 15 residues. This chain connects TRBV11-2 to TRBJ2-3, with 8 bases that match TRBD2. The material was peripheral blood, obtained in the first trimester of pregnancy. The TCR sequence derives from a female donor with multiple sclerosis, enrolled in a pregnancy study. The DNA of the CDR3 is TGTGCCAGCAGCTATTTGACGGGGGGGACAGATACGCAGTATTTT. Translation: CASSYLTGGTDTQYF.